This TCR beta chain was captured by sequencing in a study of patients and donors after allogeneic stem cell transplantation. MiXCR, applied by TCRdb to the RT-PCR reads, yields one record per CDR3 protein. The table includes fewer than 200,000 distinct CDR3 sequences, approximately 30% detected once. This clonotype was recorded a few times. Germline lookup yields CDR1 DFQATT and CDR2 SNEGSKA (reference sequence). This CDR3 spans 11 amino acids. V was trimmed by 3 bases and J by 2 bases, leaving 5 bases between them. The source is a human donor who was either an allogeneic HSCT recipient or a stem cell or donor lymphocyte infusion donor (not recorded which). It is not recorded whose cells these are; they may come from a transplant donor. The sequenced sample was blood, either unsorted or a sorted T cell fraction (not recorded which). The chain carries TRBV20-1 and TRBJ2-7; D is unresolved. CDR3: CSASEAYEQYF. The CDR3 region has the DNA TGCAGTGCTAGTGAAGCCTACGAGCAGTACTTC.